The clone carrying this T cell receptor (beta chain) was picked up one time. Germline CDR1 LNHDA, CDR2 SQIVND (reference sequence). The germline V and J ends were trimmed by 1 base and 0 bases, with 10 bases remaining between them. This CDR3 is built from 16 residues. The repertoire was sequenced with immunoSEQ multiplex PCR; TCRdb's copy has only in-frame clones and lacks some. The data hold more than 6,500 clones, with approximately 87% observed a single time. This sample is part of a study of blood T cell dynamics during melanoma immunotherapy. Time point described: week 3, after first cycle of checkpoint inhibitor.

The chain has TRBV19 and TRBJ2-1; no firm D call. This TCR was sampled from a human donor with melanoma. The sequenced sample was blood, obtained from a patient treated with checkpoint blockade. CDR3 sequence reads: CASSIAGTSSYNEQFF. CDR3 bases: TGTGCCAGTAGTATAGCGGGCACCAGCTCCTACAATGAGCAGTTCTTC.